This T cell receptor beta chain was profiled in a study of cytomegalovirus exposure and HLA in healthy donors. This clone has more than one count but fewer than ten. With 60 Vbeta and 13 Jbeta primers, the PCR was carried out. Profiled with immunoSEQ multiplex PCR; TCRdb holds only in-frame clones, not every one. The sample consists of 130,000 to 150,000 clones, under 85% of them appearing once. Sequenced sample: PBMCs. This TCR was recovered from a woman aged 35 to 49 in good health and CMV-seropositive.

In DNA, the CDR3 is TGTGCCAGCAGGACCGGGACAGGGTATTTTGGCTACACCTTC. It encodes CASRTGTGYFGYTF. The chain has TRBV6-5 and TRBJ1-2, with 9 bases identical to TRBD1. CDR1 MNHEY and CDR2 SVGAGI come from the germline V gene. The CDR3 length is 14 residues. Trimming removed 6 bases from V and 7 bases from J; junction bases left unmatched: 9.